Sequencing of this T cell receptor beta chain was carried out in a study of T cell responses to AZD1222 COVID-19 vaccine. Study summary: Second-dose intervals of approximately 4 or approximately 12 weeks were pooled. Study outcomes and limitations: The donor cohort was predominantly white British with a female majority, and clonal diversity may have been underestimated. Increases in Spike-specific TCR breadth and depth were seen after two AZD1222 doses.

Germline CDR1 is SGHAT and CDR2 is FQNNGV. The CDR3 totals 15 residues. V was cut by 2 bases and J by 4 bases, with 9 bases left in between. Method: immunoSEQ multiplex PCR; TCRdb's copy keeps in-frame clones and lacks some. The profile shows 100,000 to 150,000 clones, around 87% of them singletons. A word on this clone: Its antigen is currently unknown.

This clonotype was sampled from an adult in good health. The V gene is TRBV11-2, the J gene TRBJ1-6; D call uncertain. The material sequenced was peripheral blood, taken on day 0 of AZD1222 vaccination. In nucleotides, the CDR3 is TGTGCCAGCAGCTTATTGGGCTTTTATAATTCACCCCTCCACTTT. It is translated as CASSLLGFYNSPLHF.